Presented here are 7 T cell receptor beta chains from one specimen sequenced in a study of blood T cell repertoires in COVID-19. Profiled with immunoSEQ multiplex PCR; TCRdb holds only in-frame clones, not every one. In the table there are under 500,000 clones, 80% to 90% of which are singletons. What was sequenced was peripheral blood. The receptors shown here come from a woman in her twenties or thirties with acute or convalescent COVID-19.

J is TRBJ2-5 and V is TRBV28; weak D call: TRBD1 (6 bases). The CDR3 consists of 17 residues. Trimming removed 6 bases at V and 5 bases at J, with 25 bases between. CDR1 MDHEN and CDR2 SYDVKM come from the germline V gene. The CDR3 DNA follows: TGTGCCAGCAGAACGGTACTGGACACGAGAAGGGGGGAGACCCAGTACTTC. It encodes CASRTVLDTRRGETQYF.

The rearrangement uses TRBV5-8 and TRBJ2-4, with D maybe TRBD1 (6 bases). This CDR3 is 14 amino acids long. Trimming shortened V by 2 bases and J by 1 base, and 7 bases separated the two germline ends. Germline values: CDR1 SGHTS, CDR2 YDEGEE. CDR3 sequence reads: CASSFQGAKNIQYF. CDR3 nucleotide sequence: TGTGCCAGCAGCTTCCAGGGGGCCAAAAACATTCAGTACTTC.

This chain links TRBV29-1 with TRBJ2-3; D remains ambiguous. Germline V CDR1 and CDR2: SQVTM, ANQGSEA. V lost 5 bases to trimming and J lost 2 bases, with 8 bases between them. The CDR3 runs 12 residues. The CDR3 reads CSVCSTTDTQYF. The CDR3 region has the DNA TGCAGCGTTTGTAGCACCACAGATACGCAGTATTTT.

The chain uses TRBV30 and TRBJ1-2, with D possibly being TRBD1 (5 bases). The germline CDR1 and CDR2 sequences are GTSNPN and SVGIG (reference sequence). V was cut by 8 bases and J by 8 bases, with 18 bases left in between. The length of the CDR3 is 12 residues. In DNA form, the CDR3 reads TGTGCCGTTACCCGGGGGTTAGGGGGCTACACCTTC. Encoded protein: CAVTRGLGGYTF.

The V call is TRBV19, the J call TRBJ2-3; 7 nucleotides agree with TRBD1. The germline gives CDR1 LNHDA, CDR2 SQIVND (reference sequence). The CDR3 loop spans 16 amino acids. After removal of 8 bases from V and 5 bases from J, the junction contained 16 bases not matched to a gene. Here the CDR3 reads CASQISDRVEGDTQYF. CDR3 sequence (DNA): TGTGCCAGTCAAATCAGCGACAGGGTGGAAGGAGATACGCAGTATTTT.

CDR3 in amino acids: CASSGRASGDEQFF. The CDR3 region has the DNA TGTGCCAGCAGCGGTCGGGCTTCGGGGGATGAGCAGTTCTTC. V and J are TRBV3-1 (or the pseudogene TRBV3-2) and TRBJ2-1; weak D call: TRBD2 (6 bases). This CDR3 is built from 14 residues. Trimming stripped 5 bases from V and 8 bases from J, with 16 bases between. Per the germline V gene, CDR1 is LGHDT and CDR2 is YNNKEL (reference sequence).

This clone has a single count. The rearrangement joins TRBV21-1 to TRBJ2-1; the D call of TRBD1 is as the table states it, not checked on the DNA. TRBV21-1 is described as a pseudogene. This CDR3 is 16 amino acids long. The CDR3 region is CASSKLRDRLYNEQFF. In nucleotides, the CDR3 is TGTGCCAGCAGCAAACTTCGGGACAGGTTATACAATGAGCAGTTCTTC.